The clone carrying this T cell receptor (beta chain) has a single count. The data originate from a study of OX40 agonist ivuxolimab in advanced cancers. Germline CDR1 reads SGDLS; CDR2 reads YYNGEE. This CDR3 spans 14 amino acids. V was cut by 2 bases and J by 3 bases, with 9 bases left in between. A history of autoimmune disease or systemic immunosuppression excluded patients. Measured with immunoSEQ multiplex PCR; TCRdb has only the in-frame clones, and not every one. The sample consists of 70,000 or so clones, around nine tenths of them appearing once. Sequenced here: CD4+ or CD8+ T cells sorted from blood, sampled in a trial of the OX40 agonist ivuxolimab. This sequence originates from an adult with an advanced solid tumor such as melanoma, head and neck, liver or kidney cancer. V is TRBV9 and J is TRBJ2-1; D gene uncertain. The CDR3 sequence: CASSVGNIYNEQFF. CDR3 nucleotide sequence: TGTGCCAGCAGCGTGGGCAACATCTACAATGAGCAGTTCTTC.